The next 7 T cell receptor beta chains were all read from a single sample in a study of blood T cell repertoires in COVID-19. Assay used: immunoSEQ multiplex PCR; TCRdb lists only in-frame clones, some missing. Of about 290,000 clones in the sample, 89% were seen once. The sequencing input was PBMCs or T cells enriched from blood (not recorded which). The receptors come from a woman aged 40 to 49 who had recovered from COVID-19.

The CDR3 DNA is TGTGCCAGCAGTCAGGGGTTCGGCACTGAAGCTTTCTTT. Translation gives CASSQGFGTEAFF. This chain connects TRBV3-1 (or the pseudogene TRBV3-2) to TRBJ1-1; tentatively, D is TRBD1 (6 bases). This CDR3 region has 13 residues. Between the trimmed V and J ends, which lost 6 bases and 4 bases, there was a span of 12 bases. Germline V gene data show CDR1 as LGHDT and CDR2 as YNNKEL (reference sequence).

The rearrangement links TRBV7-2 to TRBJ2-3, with D perhaps TRBD2 (5 bases). The V and J ends lost 5 bases and 1 base respectively, with 13 bases between them. The CDR3 totals 15 residues. Germline CDR1 and CDR2: SGHTA and FQGNSA. The CDR3 nucleotides read TGTGCCAGCAGCCCAAGCGGCAGTCGCACAGATACGCAGTATTTT. It specifies CASSPSGSRTDTQYF.

The chain recombines TRBV19 with TRBJ2-5; the D gene is possibly TRBD1 (7 bases). V was trimmed by 7 bases and J by 0 bases, leaving 21 bases between them. This CDR3 spans 17 amino acids. The germline CDR1 and CDR2 sequences are LNHDA and SQIVND (reference sequence). The CDR3 protein is CASTPGVGGQYQETQYF. CDR3 sequence (DNA): TGTGCCAGTACCCCCGGCGTGGGGGGACAGTACCAAGAGACCCAGTACTTC.

This chain uses TRBV2 with TRBJ1-1; no clear D gene. In germline, CDR1 is SNHLY, CDR2 FYNNEI. The CDR3 sequence is 14 residues long. The V gene lost 7 bases and the J gene lost 5 bases, with 17 bases spanning the gap. The CDR3 DNA is TGTGCCAGCATCTCGGTATTGACGGGGACTGAAGCTTTCTTT. Translating gives CASISVLTGTEAFF.

The V call is TRBV7-9, the J call TRBJ2-3; D gene ambiguous. Germline CDR1 is SEHNR and CDR2 is FQNEAQ (reference sequence). V shed 4 bases and J shed 2 bases, with 13 bases lying between them. This CDR3 has 15 amino acids. CDR3 DNA sequence: TGTGCCAGCAGCTCCCACGACTTACTCACAGATACGCAGTATTTT. Its protein product is CASSSHDLLTDTQYF.

This rearrangement joins TRBV4-3 to TRBJ1-1; D gene uncertain. V lost 0 bases to trimming and J lost 7 bases, with 9 bases between them. Germline V gene lookup returns CDR1 LGHNA and CDR2 YSLEER. This CDR3 has 13 residues. For the CDR3, the DNA is TGCGCCAGCAGCCAAGATCGGAGCATTGAAGCTTTCTTT. Translated, it gives CASSQDRSIEAFF.

This chain uses TRBV5-4 with TRBJ2-3; 11 bases line up with TRBD2. The germline gives CDR1 SGHNT, CDR2 YYREEE (reference sequence). The CDR3 loop spans 15 amino acids. The V segment lost 4 bases and the J segment 6 bases; nucleotides outside the gene matches: 7. The DNA for the CDR3 is TGTGCCAGCAGCCTGACTAGCGGGACCGCGGATACGCAGTATTTT. Protein: CASSLTSGTADTQYF.